This T cell receptor beta chain was sequenced during a study of CD8 T cells in Susac syndrome. For the study at large: Among the Susac syndrome patients who underwent sequencing, more than 5 had clinically active disease, while fewer than ten of them were in remission. Study results and caveats: Where Susac syndrome CD4+ T cell repertoires were concerned, no clonal expansion was evident.

With regard to this clonotype: Its antigen is unidentified.

Random hexamers served to reverse transcribe roughly 0.5 to 1 ug RNA. Across 54 Vbeta and 13 Jbeta, immunoSEQ multiplex PCR amplified TCR beta CDR3. MiXCR, applied by TCRdb to the immunoSEQ multiplex PCR reads, yields one record per CDR3 protein. The sample comprises under 300,000 distinct CDR3 sequences, almost 97% of which are singletons, and roughly 0.1% rests with the top ten. Germline lookup yields CDR1 LGHNA and CDR2 YNFKEQ. CDR3 size: 15 residues. V dropped 7 bases and J dropped 3; count of bases not matched to a gene: 9. Sample: CD4+ T cells from PBMCs. The sequence derives from a human donor with Susac syndrome. This chain connects TRBV4-2 to TRBJ2-3, with 8 bases identical to TRBD2. CDR3 nucleotides: TGTGCCAGCACTCGGACTAGCAGCCTTACAGATACGCAGTATTTT. Translating gives CASTRTSSLTDTQYF.